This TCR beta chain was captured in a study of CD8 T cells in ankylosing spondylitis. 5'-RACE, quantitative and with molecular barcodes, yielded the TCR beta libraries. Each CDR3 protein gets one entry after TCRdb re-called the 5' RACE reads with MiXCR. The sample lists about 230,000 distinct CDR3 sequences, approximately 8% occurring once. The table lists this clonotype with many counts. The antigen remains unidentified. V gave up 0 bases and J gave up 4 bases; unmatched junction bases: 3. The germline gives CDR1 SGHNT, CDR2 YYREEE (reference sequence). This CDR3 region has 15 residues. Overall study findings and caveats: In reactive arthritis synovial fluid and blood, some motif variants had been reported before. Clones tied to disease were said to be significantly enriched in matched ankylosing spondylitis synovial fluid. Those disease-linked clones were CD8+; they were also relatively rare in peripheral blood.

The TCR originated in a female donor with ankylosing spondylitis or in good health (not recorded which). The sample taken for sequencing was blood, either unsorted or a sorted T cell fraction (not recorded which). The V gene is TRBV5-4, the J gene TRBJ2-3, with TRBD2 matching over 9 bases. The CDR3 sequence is CASSLASGTADTQYF. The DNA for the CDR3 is TGTGCCAGCAGCTTGGCTAGCGGGACAGCAGATACGCAGTATTTT.